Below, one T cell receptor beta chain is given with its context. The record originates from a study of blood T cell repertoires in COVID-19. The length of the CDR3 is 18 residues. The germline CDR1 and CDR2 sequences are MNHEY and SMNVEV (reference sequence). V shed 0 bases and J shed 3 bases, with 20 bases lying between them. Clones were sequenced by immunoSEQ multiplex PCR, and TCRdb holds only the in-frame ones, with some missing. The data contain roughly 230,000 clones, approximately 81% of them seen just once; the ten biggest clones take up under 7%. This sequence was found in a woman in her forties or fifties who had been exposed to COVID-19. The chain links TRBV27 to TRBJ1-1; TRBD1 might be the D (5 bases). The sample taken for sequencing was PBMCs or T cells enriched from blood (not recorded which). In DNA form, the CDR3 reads TGTGCCAGCAGTTTATCTCCTACAGGTCTAGGAGCCTACACTGAAGCTTTCTTT. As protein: CASSLSPTGLGAYTEAFF.